Listed here are 25 T cell receptor beta chains from one sample, sequenced in a study of OX40 agonist ivuxolimab in advanced cancers. Profiling relied on immunoSEQ multiplex PCR, and the TCRdb table lists in-frame clones only, not all of them. The sample lists approximately 60,000 clones, more than 80% occurring once. Material: CD4+ or CD8+ T cells sorted from blood, obtained in a trial of the OX40 agonist ivuxolimab. These receptors were taken from an adult with an advanced solid tumor such as melanoma, head and neck, liver or kidney cancer.

A few counts support this clone. For the CDR3, the DNA is TGCAGCGGGACTTACAGGGTCGGCGCCACTGAAGCTTTCTTT. Translated, it gives CSGTYRVGATEAFF. The chain is built from TRBV29-1 and TRBJ1-1; TRBD1 is a possible D gene (6 bases). V gave up 7 bases and J gave up 4 bases, with 19 bases separating them. Looked up from germline, CDR1 is SQVTM and CDR2 is ANQGSEA. The length of the CDR3 is 14 residues.

The V call is TRBV6-5, the J call TRBJ1-1; D is unclear. Trimming shortened V by 10 bases and J by 10 bases, and 22 bases separated the two germline ends. Germline loops: CDR1 MNHEY, CDR2 SVGAGI. The length of the CDR3 is 13 residues. The CDR3 protein is CATLTPAGPGAFF. The CDR3 nucleotides are TGTGCCACCCTGACCCCGGCTGGGCCAGGAGCTTTCTTT.

This chain uses TRBV30 with TRBJ2-7; D gene unclear. Trimming took off 4 bases at V and 3 bases at J, with 16 bases between the two ends. The CDR3 consists of 14 residues. The germline V gene encodes CDR1 GTSNPN and CDR2 SVGIG (reference sequence). The CDR3 reads CAWKLDRANYEQYF. The CDR3 DNA reads TGTGCCTGGAAGCTTGATAGGGCTAACTACGAGCAGTACTTC.

The chain links TRBV5-6 to TRBJ2-7, with D perhaps TRBD2 (5 bases). This CDR3 has 15 amino acids. Germline loops: CDR1 SGHDT, CDR2 YYEEEE. Between the trimmed V and J ends, which lost 0 bases and 0 bases, there was a span of 10 bases. CDR3 bases: TGTGCCAGCAGCTTGGCACGGGGATTCTCCTACGAGCAGTACTTC. Translating gives CASSLARGFSYEQYF.

This chain links TRBV5-4 with TRBJ2-1; maybe TRBD1 (6 bases). The CDR3 has 15 residues. Trimming left V 2 bases short and J 3 bases short, with 12 bases between. The germline V gene encodes CDR1 SGHNT and CDR2 YYREEE (reference sequence). The CDR3 sequence: CASSLQGPVYNEQFF. CDR3 coding DNA: TGTGCCAGCAGCTTACAGGGCCCGGTCTACAATGAGCAGTTCTTC. Variable domain in full (rest from reference TRBV5-4 and TRBJ2-1): ETGVTQSPTHLIKTRGQQVTLRCSSQSGHNTVSWYQQALGQGPQFIFQYYREEENGRGNFPPRFSGLQFPNYSSELNVNALELDDSALYLCASSLQGPVYNEQFFGPGTRLTVL.

This sequence joins TRBV7-9 and TRBJ2-7; 8 bases fit TRBD1. The CDR3 length is 13 residues. Germline V gene sequence: CDR1 SEHNR, CDR2 FQNEAQ (reference sequence). The ends lost 4 bases at V and 7 bases at J; junction bases unmatched: 6. The CDR3 here is CASSSDRVGEQYF. Here the CDR3 DNA reads TGTGCCAGCAGCTCGGACAGGGTGGGGGAGCAGTACTTC.

This chain joins TRBV11-2 and TRBJ2-1, with D perhaps matching TRBD2 (5 bases). V gave up 3 bases and J gave up 5 bases, with 20 bases separating them. CDR3 size: 17 residues. The germline V gene encodes CDR1 SGHAT and CDR2 FQNNGV. In nucleotides, the CDR3 is TGTGCCAGCAGCTTGGAGATCAGGCCTAGCCGGAACAATGAGCAGTTCTTC. Translating it yields CASSLEIRPSRNNEQFF.

The rearrangement uses TRBV7-3 and TRBJ2-1; 7 nucleotides line up with TRBD2. The CDR3 length is 15 residues. CDR1 SGHTA and CDR2 FQGTGA come from the germline V gene. Trimming cost V 1 base and J 3 bases; bases outside gene matches: 3. CDR3 bases: TGTGCCAGCAGCTTAAGGGGGGGACTCTACAATGAGCAGTTCTTC. It translates to CASSLRGGLYNEQFF.

In its sample, this clone was seen once. The chain recombines TRBV29-1 with TRBJ1-2; D not certain. V was cut by 7 bases and J by 2 bases, with 8 bases left in between. There are 11 residues in the CDR3. The germline V gene has CDR1 SQVTM and CDR2 ANQGSEA. The CDR3: CSAVGNYGYTF. CDR3 DNA sequence: TGCAGCGCCGTAGGGAACTATGGCTACACCTTC.

The gene calls are TRBV6-1 and TRBJ2-1; TRBD2 might be the D (5 bases). The V end was cut by 2 bases, the J end by 6 bases, with 14 bases between. CDR1 MNHNS and CDR2 SASEGT come from the germline V gene. CDR3 size: 15 residues. The CDR3, as DNA: TGTGCCAGCAGTGAAATGTCAGGTGGGAGCAATGAGCAGTTCTTC. It specifies CASSEMSGGSNEQFF.

The chain combines TRBV30 with TRBJ2-7, with TRBD1 matching 9 bases. Germline CDR1 reads GTSNPN; CDR2 reads SVGIG (reference sequence). Losses at the gene ends were 3 bases for V and 3 bases for J; bases not matched to a gene: 6. This CDR3 region has 14 residues. The CDR3 region has the DNA TGTGCCTGGAGCAAGACAGGGGGTTTCTACGAGCAGTACTTC. It codes for CAWSKTGGFYEQYF.

This clone was observed a handful of times. The V and J genes are TRBV7-8 and TRBJ2-7, with a possible D match to TRBD2 (6 bases). V gave up 4 bases and J gave up 0 bases, with 22 bases separating them. Per germline, CDR1 SGHVS and CDR2 FQNEAQ. CDR3 size: 18 residues. The CDR3 nucleotides read TGTGCCAGCAGCTCCCCGGGCCGGTTCGGGAGCCCCTCCTACGAGCAGTACTTC. Protein product: CASSSPGRFGSPSYEQYF. Together with reference TRBV7-8 and TRBJ2-7, the CDR3 gives the full variable domain: GAGVSQSPRYKVAKRGQDVALRCDPISGHVSLFWYQQALGQGPEFLTYFQNEAQLDKSGLPSDRFFAERPEGSVSTLKIQRTQQEDSAVYLCASSSPGRFGSPSYEQYFGPGTRLTVT.

V is TRBV14 and J is TRBJ2-2; D might be TRBD1 (5 bases). Germline CDR1 reads SGHDN; CDR2 reads FVKESK. The V end was cut by 4 bases, the J end by 1 base, with 13 bases between. This CDR3 is built from 16 residues. The chain's CDR3 is CASSPLGQGNTGELFF. The CDR3, as DNA: TGTGCCAGCAGCCCGTTGGGGCAGGGGAACACCGGGGAGCTGTTTTTT.

The V and J genes are TRBV25-1 and TRBJ2-2; TRBD1 matches at 9 bases. CDR1 MGHDK and CDR2 SYGVNS come from the germline V gene. This CDR3 comprises 15 residues. V trimming: 8 bases; J trimming: 7 bases; junction bases outside the gene matches: 11. CDR3 in amino acids: CASGEQGARVGELFF. The CDR3 bases are TGTGCCAGCGGAGAACAGGGGGCAAGAGTCGGGGAGCTGTTTTTT.

The rearrangement joins TRBV7-9 to TRBJ2-5, with D uncertain. The CDR3 is made up of 13 amino acids. Trimming took off 5 bases at V and 0 bases at J, with 7 bases between the two ends. Per germline, CDR1 SEHNR and CDR2 FQNEAQ (reference sequence). The CDR3: CASSRDYQETQYF. The DNA of the CDR3 is TGTGCCAGCAGCCGAGACTACCAAGAGACCCAGTACTTC.

The J gene is TRBJ2-5, the V gene TRBV2, with D tentatively TRBD2 (6 bases). The V gene's germline CDR1 is SNHLY and CDR2 FYNNEI. Trimming removed 6 bases from V and 2 bases from J, with 19 bases in between. The CDR3 runs to 16 residues. Here the CDR3 reads CASSERQLAAQETQYF. In DNA form, the CDR3 reads TGTGCCAGCAGCGAACGACAGTTAGCGGCTCAAGAGACCCAGTACTTC. The full variable domain, completed using reference TRBV2 and TRBJ2-5, is EPEVTQTPSHQVTQMGQEVILRCVPISNHLYFYWYRQILGQKVEFLVSFYNNEISEKSEIFDDQFSVERPDGSNFTLKIRSTKLEDSAMYFCASSERQLAAQETQYFGPGTRLLVL.

This clone has just one count. The chain links TRBV2 to TRBJ2-5; 9 nucleotides align to TRBD2. V trimming: 5 bases; J trimming: 1 base; junction bases outside the gene matches: 2. Germline V gene lookup returns CDR1 SNHLY and CDR2 FYNNEI. The CDR3 has 14 residues. For the CDR3, the DNA is TGTGCCAGCAGTCCGACTAGCGGCCAAGAGACCCAGTACTTC. Residues: CASSPTSGQETQYF.

The rearrangement links TRBV19 to TRBJ2-1; 7 bases fit TRBD2. V trimming: 4 bases; J trimming: 2 bases; junction bases outside the gene matches: 5. The CDR3 runs to 15 residues. CDR1 is LNHDA, CDR2 SQIVND, per germline (reference sequence). CDR3 sequence reads: CASSRDYTPYNEQFF. The CDR3 DNA follows: TGTGCCAGTAGTAGGGACTATACGCCCTACAATGAGCAGTTCTTC.

CDR3 nucleotide sequence: TGCGCCAGCAGCATTGGACTAGCGGGAGAGGAGCAGTTCTTC. As protein: CASSIGLAGEEQFF. V gene TRBV5-1 combines with J gene TRBJ2-1; 13 bases line up with TRBD2. Germline-derived CDR1 and CDR2 are SGHRS and YFSETQ. The V and J ends lost 4 bases and 10 bases, in that order; junction bases with no gene match: 5. This CDR3 contains 14 residues.

The chain joins TRBV18 to TRBJ1-2, with D maybe TRBD1 (5 bases). CDR3 length: 13 amino acids. CDR1 is KGHSH, CDR2 LQKENI, per germline. V was trimmed by 2 bases and J by 5 bases, leaving 9 bases between them. CDR3 region: CASSPGHGYGYTF. Here the CDR3 DNA reads TGTGCCAGCTCACCAGGACACGGGTATGGCTACACCTTC.

The chain has TRBV5-1 and TRBJ2-3, with TRBD2 matching over 10 bases. Germline V gives CDR1 SGHRS, CDR2 YFSETQ. Unmatched junction bases numbered 20, after V lost 3 bases and J lost 13 bases. The CDR3 totals 17 residues. The CDR3 DNA reads TGCGCCAGCAGCTCGGGACTAGCGCAGGATACAAGATACGCAGAGTATTTT. Translation: CASSSGLAQDTRYAEYF. The full variable domain, completed using reference TRBV5-1 and TRBJ2-3, is KAGVTQTPRYLIKTRGQQVTLSCSPISGHRSVSWYQQTPGQGLQFLFEYFSETQRNKGNFPGRFSGRQFSNSRSEMNVSTLELGDSALYLCASSSGLAQDTRYAEYFGPGTRLTVL.

V is TRBV5-4 and J is TRBJ1-1; D perhaps matches TRBD1 (6 bases). Germline V gives CDR1 SGHNT, CDR2 YYREEE (reference sequence). This CDR3 has 13 residues. Trimming removed 4 bases at V and 5 bases at J, with 12 bases between. CDR3 protein: CASSQETGTEAFF. In DNA form, the CDR3 reads TGTGCCAGCAGCCAAGAAACAGGGACTGAAGCTTTCTTT.

This chain uses TRBV27 with TRBJ2-1; unclear D gene. The germline gives CDR1 MNHEY, CDR2 SMNVEV (reference sequence). There are 12 residues in the CDR3. The ends were cut back, 2 bases at V and 9 bases at J, with 8 bases in the middle. This CDR3 reads CASSLGLGEQFF. CDR3 nucleotides: TGTGCCAGCAGTTTAGGCTTGGGTGAGCAGTTCTTC.

The V gene is TRBV2, the J gene TRBJ2-3; TRBD2 might be the D (5 bases). Germline values: CDR1 SNHLY, CDR2 FYNNEI. The CDR3 covers 10 residues. V was trimmed by 8 bases and J by 5 bases, leaving 5 bases between them. CDR3 in DNA: TGTGCCAGCGAGGGAGATACGCAGTATTTT. Amino acids: CASEGDTQYF. Supplemented by reference TRBV2 and TRBJ2-3, the full variable domain reads EPEVTQTPSHQVTQMGQEVILRCVPISNHLYFYWYRQILGQKVEFLVSFYNNEISEKSEIFDDQFSVERPDGSNFTLKIRSTKLEDSAMYFCASEGDTQYFGPGTRLTVL.

V gene TRBV6-8 combines with J gene TRBJ2-1, with D possibly matching TRBD1 (5 bases). This CDR3 is built from 13 residues. Trimming removed 4 bases at V and 3 bases at J, with 7 bases between. The germline V gene encodes CDR1 MNHGY and CDR2 SAAAGT. Here the CDR3 reads CASSSRVYNEQFF. DNA for the CDR3: TGTGCCAGCAGTTCCAGGGTCTACAATGAGCAGTTCTTC.